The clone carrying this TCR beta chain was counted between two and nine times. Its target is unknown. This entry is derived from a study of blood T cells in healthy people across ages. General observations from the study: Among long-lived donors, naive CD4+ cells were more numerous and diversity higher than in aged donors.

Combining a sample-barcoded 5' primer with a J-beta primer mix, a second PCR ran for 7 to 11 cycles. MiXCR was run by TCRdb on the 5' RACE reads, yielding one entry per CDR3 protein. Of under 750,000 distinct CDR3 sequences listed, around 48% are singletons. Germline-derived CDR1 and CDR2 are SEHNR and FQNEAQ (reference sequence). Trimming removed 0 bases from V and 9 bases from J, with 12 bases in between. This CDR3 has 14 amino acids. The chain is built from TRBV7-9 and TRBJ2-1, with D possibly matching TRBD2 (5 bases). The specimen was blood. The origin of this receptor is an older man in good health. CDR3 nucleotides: TGTGCCAGCAGCTTAGCGGAAGGACTGAGTGAGCAGTTCTTC. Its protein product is CASSLAEGLSEQFF.